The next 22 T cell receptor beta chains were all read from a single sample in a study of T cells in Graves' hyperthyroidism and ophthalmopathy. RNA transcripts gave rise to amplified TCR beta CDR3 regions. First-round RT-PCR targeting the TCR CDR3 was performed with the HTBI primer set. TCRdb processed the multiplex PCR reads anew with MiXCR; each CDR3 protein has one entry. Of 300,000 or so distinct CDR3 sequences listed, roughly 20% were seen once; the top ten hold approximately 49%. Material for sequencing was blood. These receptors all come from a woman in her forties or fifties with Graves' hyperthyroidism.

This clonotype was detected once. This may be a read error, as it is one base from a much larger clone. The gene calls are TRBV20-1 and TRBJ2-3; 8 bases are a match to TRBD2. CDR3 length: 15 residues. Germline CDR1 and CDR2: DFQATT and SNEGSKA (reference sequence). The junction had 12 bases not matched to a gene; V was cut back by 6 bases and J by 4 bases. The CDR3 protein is CSAPMGSGSPDTQYF. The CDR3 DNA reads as TGCAGTGCGCCCATGGGGAGCGGGAGCCCAGATACGCAGTATTTT.

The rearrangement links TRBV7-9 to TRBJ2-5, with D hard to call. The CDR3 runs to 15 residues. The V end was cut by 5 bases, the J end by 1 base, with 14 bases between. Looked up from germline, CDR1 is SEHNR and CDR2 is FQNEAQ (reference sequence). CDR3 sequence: CASSRSGNSQETQYF. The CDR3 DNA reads TGTGCCAGCAGCCGTAGTGGAAATAGCCAAGAGACCCAGTACTTC.

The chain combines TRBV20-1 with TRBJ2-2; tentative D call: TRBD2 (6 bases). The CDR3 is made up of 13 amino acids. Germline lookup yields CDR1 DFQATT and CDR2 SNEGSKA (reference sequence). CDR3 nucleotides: TGCAGCGGGGGTGGAGGAAACACCGGGGAGCTGTTTTTT. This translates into CSGGGGNTGELFF.

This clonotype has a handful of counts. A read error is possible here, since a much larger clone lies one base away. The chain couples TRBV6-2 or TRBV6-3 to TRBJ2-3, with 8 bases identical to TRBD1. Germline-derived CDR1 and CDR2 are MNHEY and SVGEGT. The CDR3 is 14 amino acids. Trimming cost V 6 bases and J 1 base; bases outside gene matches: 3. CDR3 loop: CASREDRGTDTQYF. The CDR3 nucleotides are TGTGCCAGCAGAGAGGACAGGGGCACAGATACGCAGTATTTT.

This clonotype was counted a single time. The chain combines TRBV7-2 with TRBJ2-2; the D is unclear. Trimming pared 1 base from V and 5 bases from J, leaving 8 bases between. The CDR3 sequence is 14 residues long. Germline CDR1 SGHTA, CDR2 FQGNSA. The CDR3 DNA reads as TGTGCCAGCAGCTTAGATTCCTGGACCGGGGAGCTGTTTTTT. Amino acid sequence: CASSLDSWTGELFF.

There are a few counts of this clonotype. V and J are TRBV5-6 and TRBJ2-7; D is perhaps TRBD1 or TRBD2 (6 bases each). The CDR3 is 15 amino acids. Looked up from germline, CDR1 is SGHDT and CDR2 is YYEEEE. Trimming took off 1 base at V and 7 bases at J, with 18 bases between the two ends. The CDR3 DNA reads TGTGCCAGCAGCTTGTTCGGGGGCCTGCTTACTGAGCAGTACGTC. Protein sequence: CASSLFGGLLTEQYV.

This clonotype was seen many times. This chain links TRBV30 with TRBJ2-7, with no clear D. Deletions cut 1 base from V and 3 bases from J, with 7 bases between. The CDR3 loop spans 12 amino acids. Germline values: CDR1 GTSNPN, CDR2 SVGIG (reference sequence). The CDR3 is CAWSDPDYEQYF. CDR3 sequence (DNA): TGTGCCTGGAGTGACCCGGACTACGAGCAGTACTTC.

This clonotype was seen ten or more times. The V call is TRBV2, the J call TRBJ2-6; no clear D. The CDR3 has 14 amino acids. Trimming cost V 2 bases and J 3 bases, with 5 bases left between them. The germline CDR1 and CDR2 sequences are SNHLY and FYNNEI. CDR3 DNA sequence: TGTGCCAGCAGTGAATCCAGTGGGGCCAACGTCCTGACTTTC. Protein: CASSESSGANVLTF. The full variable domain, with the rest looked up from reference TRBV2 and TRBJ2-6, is EPEVTQTPSHQVTQMGQEVILRCVPISNHLYFYWYRQILGQKVEFLVSFYNNEISEKSEIFDDQFSVERPDGSNFTLKIRSTKLEDSAMYFCASSESSGANVLTFGAGSRLTVL.

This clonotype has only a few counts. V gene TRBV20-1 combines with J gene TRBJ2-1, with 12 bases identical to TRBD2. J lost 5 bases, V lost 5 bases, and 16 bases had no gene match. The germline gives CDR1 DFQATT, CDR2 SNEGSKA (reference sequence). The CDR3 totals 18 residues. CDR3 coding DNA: TGCAGTGCTGGCCCGGGGGATCCGGGACTAGCGGGTAACAATGAGCAGTTCTTC. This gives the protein CSAGPGDPGLAGNNEQFF.

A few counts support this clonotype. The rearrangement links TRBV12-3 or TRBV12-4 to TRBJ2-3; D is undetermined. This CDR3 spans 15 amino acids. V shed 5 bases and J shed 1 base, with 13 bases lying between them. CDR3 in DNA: TGTGCCAGCAGTCATTTAAAAAGCGGCACAGATACGCAGTATTTT. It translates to CASSHLKSGTDTQYF.

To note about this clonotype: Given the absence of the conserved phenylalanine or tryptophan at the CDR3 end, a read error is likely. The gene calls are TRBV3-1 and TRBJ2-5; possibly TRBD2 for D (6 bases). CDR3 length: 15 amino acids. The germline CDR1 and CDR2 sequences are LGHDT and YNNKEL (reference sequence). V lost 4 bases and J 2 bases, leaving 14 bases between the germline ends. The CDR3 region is CASSPSSGAQETQYL. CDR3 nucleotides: TGTGCCAGCAGCCCCTCGTCGGGAGCACAAGAGACCCAGTACCTC.

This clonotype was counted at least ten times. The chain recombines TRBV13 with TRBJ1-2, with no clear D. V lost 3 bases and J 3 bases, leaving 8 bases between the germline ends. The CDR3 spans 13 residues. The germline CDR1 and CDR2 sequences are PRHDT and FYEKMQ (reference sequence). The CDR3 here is CASSFSQDYGYTF. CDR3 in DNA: TGTGCCAGCAGCTTTTCCCAGGACTATGGCTACACCTTC.

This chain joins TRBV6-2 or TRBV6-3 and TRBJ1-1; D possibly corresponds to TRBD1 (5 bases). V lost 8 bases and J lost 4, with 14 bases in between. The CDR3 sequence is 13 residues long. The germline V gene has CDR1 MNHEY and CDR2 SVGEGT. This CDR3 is CASLLGGGTEAFF. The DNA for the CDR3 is TGTGCCAGCCTGCTTGGGGGAGGCACTGAAGCTTTCTTT.

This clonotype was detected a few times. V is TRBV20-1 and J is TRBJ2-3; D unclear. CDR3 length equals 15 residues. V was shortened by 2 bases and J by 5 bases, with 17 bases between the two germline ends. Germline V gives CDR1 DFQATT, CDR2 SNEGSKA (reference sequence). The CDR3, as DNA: TGCAGTGCTAGACCCCCCGGGCCGTACGAAGATACGCAGTATTTT. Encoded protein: CSARPPGPYEDTQYF.

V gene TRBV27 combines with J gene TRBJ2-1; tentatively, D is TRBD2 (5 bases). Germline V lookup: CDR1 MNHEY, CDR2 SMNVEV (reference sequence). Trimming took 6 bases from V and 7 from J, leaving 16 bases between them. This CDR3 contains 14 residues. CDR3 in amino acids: CASRLGLASNEQFF. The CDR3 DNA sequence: TGTGCCAGCAGATTAGGACTCGCCAGTAATGAGCAGTTCTTC.

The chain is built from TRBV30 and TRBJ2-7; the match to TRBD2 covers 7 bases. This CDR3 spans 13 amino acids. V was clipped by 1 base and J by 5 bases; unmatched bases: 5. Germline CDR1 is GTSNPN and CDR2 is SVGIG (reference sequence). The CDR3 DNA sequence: TGTGCCTGGAGTGAGTCGGGAGGCGACGAGCAGTACTTC. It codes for CAWSESGGDEQYF.

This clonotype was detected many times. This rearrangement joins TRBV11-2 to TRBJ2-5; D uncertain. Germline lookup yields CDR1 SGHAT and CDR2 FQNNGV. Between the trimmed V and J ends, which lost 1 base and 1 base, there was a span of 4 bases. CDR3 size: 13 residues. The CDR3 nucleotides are TGTGCCAGCAGCTTAGGGATCCAAGAGACCCAGTACTTC. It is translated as CASSLGIQETQYF. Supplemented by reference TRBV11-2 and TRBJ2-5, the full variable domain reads EAGVAQSPRYKIIEKRQSVAFWCNPISGHATLYWYQQILGQGPKLLIQFQNNGVVDDSQLPKDRFSAERLKGVDSTLKIQPAKLEDSAVYLCASSLGIQETQYFGPGTRLLVL.

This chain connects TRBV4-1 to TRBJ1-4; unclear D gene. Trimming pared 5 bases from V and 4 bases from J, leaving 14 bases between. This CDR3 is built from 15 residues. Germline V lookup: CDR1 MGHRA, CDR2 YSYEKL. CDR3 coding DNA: TGCGCCAGCAGCTTGTCGGAGGCGCTTAATGAAAAACTGTTTTTT. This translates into CASSLSEALNEKLFF.

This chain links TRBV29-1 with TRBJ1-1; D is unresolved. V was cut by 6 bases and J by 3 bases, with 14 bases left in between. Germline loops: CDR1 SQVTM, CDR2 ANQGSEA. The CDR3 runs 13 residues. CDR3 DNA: TGCAGCGTCCTGGACGGCCAGGACACTGAAGCTTTCTTT. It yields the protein CSVLDGQDTEAFF. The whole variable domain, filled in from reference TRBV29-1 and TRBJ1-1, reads SAVISQKPSRDICQRGTSLTIQCQVDSQVTMMFWYRQQPGQSLTLIATANQGSEATYESGFVIDKFPISRPNLTFSTLTVSNMSPEDSSIYLCSVLDGQDTEAFFGQGTRLTVV.

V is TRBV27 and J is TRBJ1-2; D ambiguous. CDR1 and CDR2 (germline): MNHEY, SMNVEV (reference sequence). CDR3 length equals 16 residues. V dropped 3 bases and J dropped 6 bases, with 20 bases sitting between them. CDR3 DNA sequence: TGTGCCAGCAGTTTCCTCCCACCACACGCGGCGGATGGCTACACCTTC. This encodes CASSFLPPHAADGYTF.

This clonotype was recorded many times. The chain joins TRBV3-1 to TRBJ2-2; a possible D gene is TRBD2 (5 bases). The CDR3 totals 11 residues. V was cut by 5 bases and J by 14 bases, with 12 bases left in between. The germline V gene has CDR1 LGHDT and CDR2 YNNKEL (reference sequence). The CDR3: CASSDPGKLFF. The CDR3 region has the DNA TGTGCCAGCAGCGACCCGGGGAAACTGTTTTTT.

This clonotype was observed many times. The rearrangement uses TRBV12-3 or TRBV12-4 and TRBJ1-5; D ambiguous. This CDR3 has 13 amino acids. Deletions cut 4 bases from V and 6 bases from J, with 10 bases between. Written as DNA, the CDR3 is TGTGCCAGCAGTTACTCCAAATTTCAGCCCCAGCATTTT. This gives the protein CASSYSKFQPQHF.